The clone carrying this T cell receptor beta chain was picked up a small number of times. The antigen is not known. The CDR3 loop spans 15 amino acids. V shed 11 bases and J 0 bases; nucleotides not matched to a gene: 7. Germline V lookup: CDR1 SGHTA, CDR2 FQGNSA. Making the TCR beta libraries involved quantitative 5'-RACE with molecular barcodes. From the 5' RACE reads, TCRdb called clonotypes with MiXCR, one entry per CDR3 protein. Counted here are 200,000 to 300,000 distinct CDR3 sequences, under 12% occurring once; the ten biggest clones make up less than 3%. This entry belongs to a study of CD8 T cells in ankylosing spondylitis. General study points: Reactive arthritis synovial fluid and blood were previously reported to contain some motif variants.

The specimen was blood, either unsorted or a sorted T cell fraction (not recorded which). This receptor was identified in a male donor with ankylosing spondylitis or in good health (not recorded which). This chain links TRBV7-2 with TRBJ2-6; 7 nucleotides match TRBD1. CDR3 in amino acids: CALETGSSGANVLTF. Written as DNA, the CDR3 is TGTGCCCTCGAGACAGGGTCCTCTGGGGCCAACGTCCTGACTTTC.